Shown below are 4 T cell receptor beta chains from a single sample sequenced in a study of blood T cell repertoires in COVID-19. Profiled with immunoSEQ multiplex PCR; TCRdb holds only in-frame clones, not every one. Of 250,000 to 300,000 clones listed, roughly 92% are singletons. The sample taken for sequencing was peripheral blood. Source of these receptors: a woman aged 30 to 39 with COVID-19, enrolled during active disease.

The chain is built from TRBV7-8 and TRBJ2-3; TRBD2 matches at 9 bases. V gave up 5 bases and J gave up 6 bases; unmatched junction bases: 15. CDR3 length equals 17 residues. Germline-derived CDR1 and CDR2 are SGHVS and FQNEAQ. The CDR3 DNA reads TGTGCCAGCAGCGACCCCGTCGGGCTAGCGGGACGGGATACGCAGTATTTT. It is translated as CASSDPVGLAGRDTQYF.

This clone was recorded a few times. The chain uses TRBV7-9 and TRBJ1-2, with D hard to call. Looked up from germline, CDR1 is SEHNR and CDR2 is FQNEAQ (reference sequence). V was cut by 5 bases and J by 5 bases, with 12 bases left in between. CDR3 size: 13 residues. CDR3 DNA: TGTGCCAGCAGCCCAGATGGGGAGTATGGCTACACCTTC. Its protein is CASSPDGEYGYTF.

V is TRBV5-1 and J is TRBJ2-6; TRBD1 is a possible D gene (6 bases). V was clipped by 0 bases and J by 4 bases, with 8 bases between them. CDR3 length: 15 amino acids. In germline, CDR1 is SGHRS, CDR2 YFSETQ. DNA of the CDR3: TGCGCCAGCAGCTTGGCAGGGGTAGGGGCCAACGTCCTGACTTTC. Amino acids: CASSLAGVGANVLTF.

This chain connects TRBV28 to TRBJ1-2; D perhaps matches TRBD1 (6 bases). V shed 5 bases and J shed 4 bases, with 14 bases lying between them. Germline values: CDR1 MDHEN, CDR2 SYDVKM. The CDR3 extends over 14 amino acids. CDR3 sequence: CASSAQGRLYGYTF. The DNA for the CDR3 is TGTGCCAGCAGTGCACAGGGCCGTCTCTATGGCTACACCTTC.